This T cell receptor beta chain was sequenced for a study of regulatory T cells in long-lasting Graves disease. Study-wide background: The term persistent Graves' disease signified upward of 5 years on antithyroid drugs with positive TSH receptor antibodies.

There are 12 residues in the CDR3. The germline CDR1 and CDR2 sequences are SQVTM and ANQGSEA. V lost 3 bases, J lost 4 bases, and 9 bases lay in between. There are many counts of this clonotype. What it binds is unknown. Study-wide results and limits: Persistent disease favored TRBV28, TRBJ1-2 and TRBJ2-5. Among persistent patients, a larger number of public clonotypes were shared (about 3,000) than among newly diagnosed patients (just over 950).

To make TCR beta libraries, researchers used iRepertoire HTBI primers and Arm-PCR of CDR3 regions. In the authors' workflow: Across samples, around 60 TRBV and 14 TRBJ segments were found. MiXCR, run by TCRdb on the multiplex PCR reads, gives a single entry per CDR3 protein. These V and J calls originate from TCRdb's pipeline instead of the authors' own analysis. This sample has fewer than 550,000 distinct CDR3 sequences; roughly 21% occur once, and the top ten carry about 6.6%. Indicated time point: persistent/refractory GD, antithyroid drugs over 5 years with positive TRAb. With RNA extracted from PBMCs as input, the TCR library was made.

Sequenced material: peripheral blood mononuclear cells (PBMCs), taken when the disease was refractory, from a patient treated with antithyroid drugs. This TCR was recovered from a female donor with Graves disease. The chain couples TRBV29-1 to TRBJ1-1, with D perhaps TRBD1 (6 bases). The CDR3 nucleotides are TGCAGCGTTGAGAAAGGGGGCACTGAAGCTTTCTTT. It codes for CSVEKGGTEAFF.